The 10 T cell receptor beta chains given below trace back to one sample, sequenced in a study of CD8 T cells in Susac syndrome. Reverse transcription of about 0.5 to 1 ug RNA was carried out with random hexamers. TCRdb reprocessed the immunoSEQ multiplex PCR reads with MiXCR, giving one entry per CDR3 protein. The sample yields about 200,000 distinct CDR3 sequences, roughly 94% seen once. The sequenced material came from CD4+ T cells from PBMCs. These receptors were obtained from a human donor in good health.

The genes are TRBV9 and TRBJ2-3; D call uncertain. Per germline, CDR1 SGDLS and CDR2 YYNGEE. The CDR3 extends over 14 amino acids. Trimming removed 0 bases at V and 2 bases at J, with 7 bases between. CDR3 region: CASSVAYTTDTQYF. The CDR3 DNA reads TGTGCCAGCAGCGTAGCTTATACCACAGATACGCAGTATTTT.

CDR3 bases: TGTGCCAGCAGTTTGATAGCGGGTGGTGATACGCAGTATTTT. Amino acid sequence: CASSLIAGGDTQYF. The V and J genes are TRBV28 and TRBJ2-3, with 7 bases that match TRBD2. The CDR3 extends over 14 amino acids. With V trimmed by 3 bases and J by 6 bases, 6 bases remained unmatched. Germline V gene lookup returns CDR1 MDHEN and CDR2 SYDVKM.

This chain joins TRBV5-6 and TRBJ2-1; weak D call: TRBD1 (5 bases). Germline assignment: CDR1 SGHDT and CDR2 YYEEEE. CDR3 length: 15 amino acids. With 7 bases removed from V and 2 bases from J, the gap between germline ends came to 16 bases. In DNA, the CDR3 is TGTGCCAGCCATATGCAGGGAAACACCTACAATGAGCAGTTCTTC. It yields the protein CASHMQGNTYNEQFF.

As DNA, the CDR3 is TGTGCCAGCAGTTCGGGACCCAATGAGCAGTTCTTC. Protein product: CASSSGPNEQFF. This sequence joins TRBV28 and TRBJ2-1; D may be TRBD1 or TRBD2 (5 bases each). Trimming took 4 bases from V and 6 from J, leaving 7 bases between them. This CDR3 is built from 12 residues. Germline V gene lookup returns CDR1 MDHEN and CDR2 SYDVKM.

This chain's CDR3 is CASSLDSGTGTYSGNTIYF. In DNA, the CDR3 is TGTGCCAGCAGCTTAGACTCCGGGACAGGGACCTACTCTGGAAACACCATATATTTT. The rearrangement links TRBV7-8 to TRBJ1-3, with 9 bases identical to TRBD1. This CDR3 spans 19 amino acids. J was trimmed by 0 bases and V by 1 base; bases with no gene match: 10. The germline CDR1 and CDR2 sequences are SGHVS and FQNEAQ.

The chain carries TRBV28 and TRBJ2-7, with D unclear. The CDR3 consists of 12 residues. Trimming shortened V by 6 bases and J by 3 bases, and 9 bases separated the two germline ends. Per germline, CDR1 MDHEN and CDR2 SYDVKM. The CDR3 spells CASRSSGYEQYV. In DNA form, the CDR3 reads TGTGCCAGCAGGTCTTCCGGCTACGAGCAGTACGTC.

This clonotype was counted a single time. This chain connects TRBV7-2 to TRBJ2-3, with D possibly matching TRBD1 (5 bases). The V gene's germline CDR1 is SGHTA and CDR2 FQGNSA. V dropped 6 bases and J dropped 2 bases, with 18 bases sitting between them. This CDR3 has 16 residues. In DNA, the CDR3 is TGTGCCAGCAGTCGACAGTCCAGTGCCCACACAGATACGCAGTATTTT. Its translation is CASSRQSSAHTDTQYF.

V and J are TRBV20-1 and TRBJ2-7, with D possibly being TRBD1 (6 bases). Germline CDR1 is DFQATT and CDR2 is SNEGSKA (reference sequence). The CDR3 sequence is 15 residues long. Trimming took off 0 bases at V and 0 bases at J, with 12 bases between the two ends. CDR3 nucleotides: TGCAGTGCTAGAGACCCCCGGGACATCTCCTACGAGCAGTACTTC. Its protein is CSARDPRDISYEQYF.

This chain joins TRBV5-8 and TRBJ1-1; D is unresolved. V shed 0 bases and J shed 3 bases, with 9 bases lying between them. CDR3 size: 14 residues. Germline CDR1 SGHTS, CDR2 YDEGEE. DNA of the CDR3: TGTGCCAGCAGCTTGGGAGGGTCGGACACTGAAGCTTTCTTT. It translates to CASSLGGSDTEAFF.

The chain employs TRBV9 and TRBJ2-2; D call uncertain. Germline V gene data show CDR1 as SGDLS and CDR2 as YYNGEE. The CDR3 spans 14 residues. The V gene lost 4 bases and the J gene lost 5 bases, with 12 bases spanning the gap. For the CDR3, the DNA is TGTGCCAGCAGCCCCGACGGACCGACCGGGGAGCTGTTTTTT. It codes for CASSPDGPTGELFF.